This T cell receptor beta chain was identified during a study of blood T cells in healthy people across ages. CDR1 is SGHTA and CDR2 is FQGNSA in the germline V gene. Trimming stripped 8 bases from V and 4 bases from J, with 14 bases between. This CDR3 is 13 amino acids long. A sample-barcoded 5' primer and a J-beta primer mix were used in a second PCR of roughly 7 to 12 cycles. The study obtained at least 3 million CDR3-containing paired-end reads from every sample. TCRdb itself ran the 5' RACE reads through MiXCR, one entry per CDR3 protein. The sample has some 550,000 distinct CDR3 sequences, about 45% seen once.

Sequencing used blood. V is TRBV7-2 and J is TRBJ1-1; D gene uncertain. The source of this sequence is a man of 80 years or more in good health. CDR3 sequence reads: CASLGGAGTEAFF. DNA for the CDR3: TGTGCCAGCCTGGGAGGAGCCGGCACTGAAGCTTTCTTT.